A selection of T cell receptor beta chains follows, all from one sample in a study of T cells in Graves' hyperthyroidism and ophthalmopathy. TCRdb redid the calling of the multiplex PCR reads with MiXCR, one entry per CDR3 protein. The profile shows 750,000 to 950,000 distinct CDR3 sequences, over 35% of them singletons. Sequencing used blood. The receptors here all came from a man in his late teens or twenties with Graves' hyperthyroidism. The CDR3 runs from the conserved cysteine through the conserved F or W. The D gene is left open where the match is weak. Only part of the rows carry a size: once, few, many, or a class if the clone is expanded.

J,D,size,V,CDR3,DNA
TRBJ2-5,-,few,TRBV29-1,CSVDRQGETQYF,TGCAGCGTTGATCGGCAGGGAGAGACCCAGTACTTC
TRBJ1-1,-,many,TRBV15,CATSRDHTEAFF,TGTGCCACCAGCAGAGATCACACTGAAGCTTTCTTT
TRBJ1-4,-,-,TRBV2,CASSPPGGDEKLFF,TGTGCCAGCAGCCCTCCGGGAGGTGATGAAAAACTGTTTTTT
TRBJ2-7,TRBD1,many,TRBV19,CASSSGTGGYEQYF,TGTGCCAGTAGTAGCGGGACAGGGGGCTACGAGCAGTACTTC
TRBJ1-6,TRBD1,few,TRBV5-6,CASSPTGVVSPLHF,TGTGCCAGCAGCCCTACAGGGGTAGTTTCACCCCTCCACTTT
TRBJ2-2,-,few,TRBV20-1,CSASSAHTGELFF,TGCAGTGCTAGCAGCGCTCACACCGGGGAGCTGTTTTTT
TRBJ2-6,-,many,TRBV19,CASSPPQYAGANVLTF,TGTGCCAGTAGTCCCCCCCAATACGCTGGGGCCAACGTCCTGACTTTC
TRBJ2-7,TRBD2,-,TRBV29-1,CSVDPGLAGTYGQYF,TGCAGCGTTGACCCGGGACTAGCGGGAACCTACGGACAGTACTTC
TRBJ2-5,-,many,TRBV9,CASSAFGETQYF,TGTGCCAGCAGCGCCTTCGGGGAGACCCAGTACTTC
TRBJ2-1,TRBD1,-,TRBV2,CASSVRQGTYNEQFF,TGTGCCAGCAGTGTGAGACAGGGAACCTACAATGAGCAGTTCTTC
TRBJ2-5,-,many,TRBV10-2,CASSTLGETQYF,TGCGCCAGCAGTACCCTAGGAGAGACCCAGTACTTC
TRBJ2-2,TRBD2,many,TRBV7-8,CASSLALGRDRELFF,TGTGCCAGCAGCTTAGCCCTCGGGAGGGACCGGGAGCTGTTTTTT
TRBJ2-7,TRBD1,-,TRBV15,CATHDRGSGEQYF,TGTGCCACCCACGACAGGGGAAGCGGGGAGCAGTACTTC
TRBJ2-7,-,many,TRBV20-1,CSAYEEWSYEQYF,TGCAGTGCCTATGAGGAGTGGAGCTACGAGCAGTACTTC
TRBJ1-5,TRBD1,many,TRBV7-9,CASSLTGGQPQHF,TGTGCCAGCAGCTTGACAGGGGGTCAGCCCCAGCATTTT
TRBJ2-5,TRBD1,-,TRBV20-1,CSAGRAGGSQPQYF,TGCAGTGCCGGCCGGGCAGGGGGTAGTCAGCCCCAGTACTTC
TRBJ1-1,TRBD1,-,TRBV2,CASDRDRMNTEAFF,TGTGCCAGCGACCGGGACAGAATGAACACTGAAGCTTTCTTT
TRBJ1-2,-,many,TRBV19,CASVGGSDGYTF,TGTGCCAGTGTTGGGGGTTCCGATGGCTACACCTTC
TRBJ1-1,-,few,TRBV19,CASTPSWEGTEAFF,TGTGCCAGTACCCCATCGTGGGAAGGGACTGAAGCTTTCTTT
TRBJ1-1,-,-,TRBV6-5,CASSYTDGGRAFF,TGTGCCAGCAGTTACACCGATGGGGGTCGGGCTTTCTTT
TRBJ2-7,-,-,TRBV29-1,CSVDGYEQYF,TGCAGCGTGGACGGCTACGAGCAGTACTTC
TRBJ2-7,TRBD2,-,TRBV5-5,CASSTGTSGRTTYEQYF,TGTGCCAGCAGTACCGGGACTAGCGGGAGGACAACCTACGAGCAGTACTTC
TRBJ2-7,-,-,TRBV2,CASSYSIASLTYEQYF,TGTGCCAGCAGTTACTCGATCGCTAGCCTGACCTACGAGCAGTACTTC